The rows below give T cell receptor beta chains drawn from one sample of a study of quantifying T cell responses using KT2 cells. TCRdb processed the UMI-ligation and nested PCR reads anew with MiXCR; each CDR3 protein has one entry. The sample carries around 44,000 distinct CDR3 sequences, 15% to 20% recorded once. Material: PBMCs spiked with cells of the T cell clone KT2. Every receptor here comes from a human donor. CDR3s include the opening cysteine and the closing phenylalanine or tryptophan. The order of the fields is J gene, clone size, D gene, V gene, CDR3 protein, CDR3 DNA. The D gene is left open where the match is weak. A row's size may be missing; if present it is once, few, many or a size class.

j_call: TRBJ2-3
clone_size: many
d_call: .
v_call: TRBV20-1
cdr3_aa: CSERFVGGSGQYF
cdr3_nt: TGCAGTGAGAGGTTCGTCGGCGGGTCCGGGCAGTATTTT

j_call: TRBJ2-5
clone_size: many
d_call: TRBD2
v_call: TRBV20-1
cdr3_aa: CSAQRLGLASETQYF
cdr3_nt: TGCAGTGCTCAACGATTGGGACTAGCATCAGAGACCCAGTACTTC

j_call: TRBJ2-4
clone_size: .
d_call: TRBD2
v_call: TRBV7-9
cdr3_aa: CASSFSGNLKYF
cdr3_nt: TGTGCCAGCAGCTTTAGCGGGAACCTTAAGTACTTC

j_call: TRBJ1-5
clone_size: few
d_call: .
v_call: TRBV5-1
cdr3_aa: CASSPGMGGHSNQPQHF
cdr3_nt: TGCGCCAGCAGCCCAGGTATGGGGGGGCATAGCAATCAGCCCCAGCATTTT

j_call: TRBJ2-5
clone_size: medium-sized
d_call: TRBD1
v_call: TRBV20-1
cdr3_aa: CSARTGQVEETQYF
cdr3_nt: TGCAGTGCTAGGACGGGACAGGTAGAAGAGACCCAGTACTTC

j_call: TRBJ2-1
clone_size: .
d_call: .
v_call: TRBV6-2/TRBV6-3
cdr3_aa: CASATPLYEQFF
cdr3_nt: TGTGCCAGCGCCACCCCGCTATATGAGCAGTTCTTC

j_call: TRBJ2-3
clone_size: few
d_call: TRBD1
v_call: TRBV24-1
cdr3_aa: CATSAGQGRTDTQYF
cdr3_nt: TGTGCCACCAGCGCGGGACAGGGGAGAACAGATACGCAGTATTTT

j_call: TRBJ2-7
clone_size: few
d_call: .
v_call: TRBV3-1
cdr3_aa: CASSRDAYEQYF
cdr3_nt: TGTGCCAGCAGCCGCGATGCCTACGAGCAGTACTTC

j_call: TRBJ2-7
clone_size: .
d_call: .
v_call: TRBV23-1
cdr3_aa: CASSRHPKQVAYEQYF
cdr3_nt: TGCGCCAGCAGTCGCCACCCGAAACAGGTTGCCTACGAGCAGTACTTC

j_call: TRBJ1-4
clone_size: .
d_call: .
v_call: TRBV5-1
cdr3_aa: CASSRDRLTNEKLFF
cdr3_nt: TGCGCCAGCAGCCGCGACAGGTTAACTAATGAAAAACTGTTTTTT

j_call: TRBJ2-7
clone_size: few
d_call: .
v_call: TRBV12-3/TRBV12-4
cdr3_aa: CASRAGPQAYF
cdr3_nt: TGTGCCAGCAGGGCCGGGCCCCAGGCGTACTTC

j_call: TRBJ2-5
clone_size: many
d_call: .
v_call: TRBV28
cdr3_aa: CASSLGFPARQFQETQYF
cdr3_nt: TGTGCCAGCAGTTTGGGTTTCCCAGCGCGACAATTCCAAGAGACCCAGTACTTC

j_call: TRBJ2-1
clone_size: .
d_call: TRBD1
v_call: TRBV19
cdr3_aa: CASSILGTGYGEQFF
cdr3_nt: TGTGCCAGTAGTATCCTTGGGACAGGGTACGGTGAGCAGTTCTTC

j_call: TRBJ2-5
clone_size: medium-sized
d_call: .
v_call: TRBV4-2
cdr3_aa: CASSQELGASETQYF
cdr3_nt: TGTGCCAGCAGCCAAGAACTGGGGGCAAGCGAGACCCAGTACTTC

j_call: TRBJ2-1
clone_size: .
d_call: .
v_call: TRBV12-3/TRBV12-4
cdr3_aa: CATAGSSYNEQFF
cdr3_nt: TGTGCCACAGCAGGGTCCTCCTACAATGAGCAGTTCTTC

j_call: TRBJ1-4
clone_size: .
d_call: .
v_call: TRBV6-5
cdr3_aa: CASSYGELEKLFF
cdr3_nt: TGTGCCAGCAGTTACGGGGAGCTTGAAAAACTGTTTTTT

j_call: TRBJ1-3
clone_size: .
d_call: .
v_call: TRBV18
cdr3_aa: CASSPESTASGNTIYF
cdr3_nt: TGTGCCAGCTCACCAGAAAGCACAGCCTCTGGAAACACCATATATTTT

j_call: TRBJ2-1
clone_size: few
d_call: TRBD1
v_call: TRBV6-2/TRBV6-3
cdr3_aa: CASRQSGQGGNEQFF
cdr3_nt: TGTGCCAGCAGACAGTCGGGACAGGGTGGCAATGAGCAGTTCTTC

j_call: TRBJ2-7
clone_size: few
d_call: .
v_call: TRBV20-1
cdr3_aa: CSARVLTSKGFIYEQYF
cdr3_nt: TGCAGTGCTAGAGTTCTTACTTCGAAGGGATTTATCTACGAGCAGTACTTC

j_call: TRBJ1-2
clone_size: few
d_call: TRBD1
v_call: TRBV20-1
cdr3_aa: CSARGQGTPNYGYTF
cdr3_nt: TGCAGTGCTAGGGGACAGGGTACCCCTAACTATGGCTACACCTTC

j_call: TRBJ2-7
clone_size: .
d_call: .
v_call: TRBV2
cdr3_aa: CASRHESGRYSYEQYF
cdr3_nt: TGTGCCAGCAGACACGAGAGCGGAAGATACTCCTACGAGCAGTACTTC

j_call: TRBJ2-7
clone_size: few
d_call: TRBD2
v_call: TRBV7-8
cdr3_aa: CASSLVSGGPGSYEQYF
cdr3_nt: TGTGCCAGCAGCTTAGTTTCGGGGGGACCGGGGTCCTACGAGCAGTACTTC

j_call: TRBJ2-5
clone_size: few
d_call: TRBD2
v_call: TRBV24-1
cdr3_aa: CATSDLPGLAVQETQYF
cdr3_nt: TGTGCCACCAGTGATCTCCCGGGACTAGCGGTTCAAGAGACCCAGTACTTC

j_call: TRBJ2-3
clone_size: .
d_call: TRBD2
v_call: TRBV4-1
cdr3_aa: CASSPLGVAGDTDTQYF
cdr3_nt: TGCGCCAGCAGCCCATTGGGAGTGGCGGGAGACACAGATACGCAGTATTTT

j_call: TRBJ2-1
clone_size: .
d_call: .
v_call: TRBV5-1
cdr3_aa: CASSSTTTLPGNEQFF
cdr3_nt: TGCGCCAGCAGCTCTACGACTACGCTACCTGGGAATGAGCAGTTCTTC

j_call: TRBJ2-3
clone_size: .
d_call: TRBD2
v_call: TRBV9
cdr3_aa: CASSVRRESSTDTQYF
cdr3_nt: TGTGCCAGCAGCGTACGGCGGGAGTCTAGCACAGATACGCAGTATTTT